This is a list of T cell receptor beta chains from one sample in a study of human T cells and chemical hapten exposure. TCRdb passed the RACE reads through MiXCR, listing each CDR3 protein once. Of fewer than 80,000 distinct CDR3 sequences listed, 10% to 13% are singletons. The sample in question was whole blood, obtained in connection with sensitization to the hapten diphenylcyclopropenone (DPC). These TCRs come from a woman in her forties or fifties with alopecia areata. Some clones in this sample may be carry-over from other donors' samples. CDR3s include the opening cysteine and the closing phenylalanine or tryptophan. The D gene is left open where the match is weak. Part of the rows lack a size; the others show once, few, many or a class for expanded clones.

D: TRBD1
V: TRBV28
size: -
length: 17
J: TRBJ2-6
CDR3: CASSLVRQGAGANVLTF
DNA: TGTGCCAGCAGTTTAGTCCGACAGGGGGCTGGGGCCAACGTCCTGACTTTC

D: -
V: TRBV12-3/TRBV12-4
size: many
length: 17
J: TRBJ1-1
CDR3: CASSSSDRFGFNTEAFF
DNA: TGTGCCAGCAGTTCGAGTGACAGGTTTGGATTTAACACTGAAGCTTTCTTT

D: -
V: TRBV7-9
size: -
length: 15
J: TRBJ2-1
CDR3: CASSSRGGPADEQFF
DNA: TGTGCCAGCAGCTCCCGAGGTGGGCCTGCTGATGAGCAGTTCTTC

D: TRBD1
V: TRBV6-5
size: -
length: 18
J: TRBJ1-1
CDR3: CASSYSILGQGAITEAFF
DNA: TGTGCCAGCAGTTACTCGATTTTGGGGCAGGGGGCAATCACTGAAGCTTTCTTT

D: -
V: TRBV6-2/TRBV6-3
size: -
length: 13
J: TRBJ2-7
CDR3: CASGPIAVYEQYF
DNA: TGTGCCAGCGGCCCTATCGCAGTCTACGAGCAGTACTTC

D: -
V: TRBV30
size: few
length: 13
J: TRBJ1-4
CDR3: CAWSPGLGEKLFF
DNA: TGTGCCTGGAGTCCCGGCTTGGGTGAAAAACTGTTTTTT

D: -
V: TRBV11-2
size: few
length: 13
J: TRBJ1-1
CDR3: CASSLKLDTEAFF
DNA: TGTGCCAGCAGCTTAAAGCTCGACACTGAAGCTTTCTTT

D: TRBD1
V: TRBV6-6
size: -
length: 14
J: TRBJ1-3
CDR3: CASTEQGNGNTIYF
DNA: TGTGCCAGCACCGAACAGGGGAATGGAAACACCATATATTTT

D: -
V: TRBV2
size: many
length: 14
J: TRBJ1-6
CDR3: CASSVNKYNSPLHF
DNA: TGTGCCAGCAGTGTAAACAAGTATAATTCACCCCTCCACTTT

D: -
V: TRBV7-6
size: few
length: 17
J: TRBJ1-1
CDR3: CASSPNIGRFLNTEAFF
DNA: TGTGCCAGCAGCCCGAACATAGGACGGTTTCTGAACACTGAAGCTTTCTTT

D: TRBD2
V: TRBV5-5
size: -
length: 18
J: TRBJ2-1
CDR3: CVSSLDPAGDPLYNEQFF
DNA: TGTGTCAGCAGCTTGGATCCAGCGGGAGACCCGCTTTACAATGAGCAGTTCTTC

D: TRBD1
V: TRBV4-2
size: -
length: 17
J: TRBJ1-1
CDR3: CASSPTVMGQGLTEAFF
DNA: TGTGCCAGCAGCCCGACAGTGATGGGACAGGGCTTAACTGAAGCTTTCTTT

D: TRBD1
V: TRBV29-1
size: -
length: 13
J: TRBJ1-1
CDR3: CSVGQSLNTEAFF
DNA: TGCAGCGTGGGACAGTCCCTGAACACTGAAGCTTTCTTT

D: -
V: TRBV30
size: many
length: 14
J: TRBJ1-2
CDR3: CAWTPGVGLEGYTF
DNA: TGTGCCTGGACCCCGGGTGTAGGTTTGGAAGGCTACACCTTC

D: -
V: TRBV29-1
size: few
length: 13
J: TRBJ2-2
CDR3: CSVEVPETGELFF
DNA: TGCAGCGTTGAAGTTCCTGAGACCGGGGAGCTGTTTTTT

D: -
V: TRBV12-3/TRBV12-4
size: many
length: 13
J: TRBJ2-5
CDR3: CASSSTGKETQYF
DNA: TGTGCCAGCAGCTCTACGGGGAAAGAGACCCAGTACTTC

D: TRBD2
V: TRBV11-2
size: many
length: 14
J: TRBJ2-1
CDR3: CASSLEGTSGSGFF
DNA: TGTGCCAGCAGCTTAGAAGGGACTAGCGGGAGCGGGTTCTTC

D: -
V: TRBV3-1
size: -
length: 16
J: TRBJ2-1
CDR3: CASSRGSGAKNNEQFF
DNA: TGTGCCAGCAGCCGGGGGTCGGGAGCGAAGAACAATGAGCAGTTCTTC

D: -
V: TRBV27
size: many
length: 14
J: TRBJ1-5
CDR3: CASRVHGGNQPQHF
DNA: TGTGCCAGCAGGGTACACGGGGGCAATCAGCCCCAGCATTTT

D: -
V: TRBV29-1
size: -
length: 11
J: TRBJ1-2
CDR3: CSVEQTYGYTF
DNA: TGCAGCGTTGAACAGACCTATGGCTACACCTTC

D: TRBD1
V: TRBV19
size: few
length: 14
J: TRBJ2-7
CDR3: CASSVGQGTYEQYF
DNA: TGTGCCAGTAGTGTGGGACAGGGTACCTACGAGCAGTACTTC

D: TRBD2
V: TRBV24-1
size: few
length: 16
J: TRBJ2-3
CDR3: CATSDFGTSGRDTQYF
DNA: TGTGCCACCAGTGATTTCGGAACTAGCGGGAGAGATACGCAGTATTTT

D: -
V: TRBV29-1
size: -
length: 12
J: TRBJ1-4
CDR3: CSARSSAEKLFF
DNA: TGCAGCGCCAGAAGCAGTGCCGAAAAACTGTTTTTT

D: -
V: TRBV7-2
size: -
length: 12
J: TRBJ1-1
CDR3: CASSHRTAGAFF
DNA: TGTGCCAGCAGCCACAGAACTGCGGGAGCTTTCTTT

D: -
V: TRBV27
size: -
length: 12
J: TRBJ2-5
CDR3: CASSSIRGTQYF
DNA: TGTGCCAGCAGTTCGATCAGGGGGACCCAGTACTTC

D: -
V: TRBV5-1
size: many
length: 14
J: TRBJ2-7
CDR3: CASTPGPDSYEQYF
DNA: TGCGCCAGCACCCCAGGACCGGACTCCTACGAGCAGTACTTC

D: TRBD2
V: TRBV18
size: many
length: 15
J: TRBJ2-7
CDR3: CASSPPLAGVYEQYF
DNA: TGTGCCAGCTCACCACCCCTAGCGGGAGTTTACGAGCAGTACTTC

D: TRBD2
V: TRBV7-9
size: many
length: 20
J: TRBJ2-3
CDR3: CASSSPRGLAGEWGTDTQYF
DNA: TGTGCCAGCAGCTCCCCCAGAGGACTAGCGGGAGAATGGGGCACAGATACGCAGTATTTT

D: -
V: TRBV6-5
size: few
length: 16
J: TRBJ2-3
CDR3: CASSYSMGSSTDTQYF
DNA: TGTGCCAGCAGTTACTCGATGGGTAGCAGCACAGATACGCAGTATTTT

D: -
V: TRBV27
size: -
length: 15
J: TRBJ1-1
CDR3: CASSLRGVRRTEAFF
DNA: TGTGCCAGCAGTTTGCGGGGGGTACGGAGGACTGAAGCTTTCTTT

D: -
V: TRBV23-1
size: many
length: 20
J: TRBJ1-6
CDR3: CASSQWPEAGLGVHNSPLHF
DNA: TGCGCCAGCAGTCAGTGGCCAGAGGCAGGGCTCGGCGTACATAATTCACCCCTCCACTTT

D: -
V: TRBV18
size: -
length: 14
J: TRBJ1-1
CDR3: CASSPLYQHFEAFF
DNA: TGTGCCAGCTCACCCCTTTATCAGCACTTTGAAGCTTTCTTT

D: TRBD1
V: TRBV7-6
size: -
length: 17
J: TRBJ1-1
CDR3: CASSLRSGTGMNTEAFF
DNA: TGTGCCAGCAGCTTAAGGAGCGGGACAGGTATGAACACTGAAGCTTTCTTT

D: TRBD2
V: TRBV9
size: -
length: 18
J: TRBJ2-1
CDR3: CASSVALAGGTMYLEQFF
DNA: TGTGCCAGCAGCGTGGCTCTAGCGGGAGGGACAATGTACCTAGAGCAGTTCTTC

D: -
V: TRBV6-2/TRBV6-3
size: few
length: 12
J: TRBJ1-2
CDR3: CASRPDGYGYTF
DNA: TGTGCCAGCAGACCGGACGGCTATGGCTACACCTTC

D: -
V: TRBV29-1
size: many
length: 12
J: TRBJ2-2
CDR3: CSGRTNTGELFF
DNA: TGCAGCGGCCGAACGAACACCGGGGAGCTGTTTTTT

D: TRBD2
V: TRBV18
size: many
length: 18
J: TRBJ2-1
CDR3: CASSPPVSGREKYNEQFF
DNA: TGTGCCAGCTCACCACCGGTTAGCGGGAGGGAGAAGTACAATGAGCAGTTCTTC

D: -
V: TRBV30
size: few
length: 11
J: TRBJ2-7
CDR3: CAWLSSYEQYF
DNA: TGTGCCTGGCTAAGCTCCTACGAGCAGTACTTC

D: TRBD2
V: TRBV12-3/TRBV12-4
size: -
length: 14
J: TRBJ2-7
CDR3: CASSTSGQKHEQYF
DNA: TGTGCCAGCAGCACTAGCGGCCAAAAACACGAGCAGTACTTC

D: -
V: TRBV20-1
size: -
length: 11
J: TRBJ1-4
CDR3: CSARGTEKLFF
DNA: TGCAGTGCTAGGGGGACAGAAAAACTGTTTTTT

D: TRBD1
V: TRBV28
size: many
length: 14
J: TRBJ2-5
CDR3: CASSLQGARETQYF
DNA: TGTGCCAGCAGCTTACAGGGGGCGCGAGAGACCCAGTACTTC

D: TRBD1
V: TRBV2
size: few
length: 15
J: TRBJ1-6
CDR3: CASTPRTGNNSPLHF
DNA: TGTGCCAGCACCCCGCGGACAGGGAATAATTCACCCCTCCACTTT

D: TRBD2
V: TRBV5-1
size: few
length: 16
J: TRBJ2-2
CDR3: CASSIGLAGNTGELFF
DNA: TGCGCCAGCAGCATCGGACTAGCAGGGAACACCGGGGAGCTGTTTTTT

D: TRBD2
V: TRBV29-1
size: -
length: 18
J: TRBJ2-1
CDR3: CSARPGLAAQRSYNEQFF
DNA: TGCAGCGCCCGCCCGGGACTAGCGGCCCAGAGGTCCTACAATGAGCAGTTCTTC

D: -
V: TRBV6-1
size: -
length: 14
J: TRBJ2-5
CDR3: CASSYSSGQETQYF
DNA: TGTGCCAGCAGCTATAGTAGCGGCCAAGAGACCCAGTACTTC

D: -
V: TRBV7-8
size: -
length: 15
J: TRBJ1-1
CDR3: CASSFNHGANTEAFF
DNA: TGTGCCAGCAGCTTCAACCACGGGGCGAACACTGAAGCTTTCTTT

D: TRBD1
V: TRBV2
size: few
length: 14
J: TRBJ1-1
CDR3: CASSLGQGAAGAFF
DNA: TGTGCCAGCAGCCTGGGACAGGGCGCTGCGGGAGCTTTCTTT

D: -
V: TRBV12-3/TRBV12-4
size: many
length: 15
J: TRBJ2-1
CDR3: CASKTGPISYNEQFF
DNA: TGTGCCAGCAAAACCGGACCGATCTCCTACAATGAGCAGTTCTTC

D: TRBD2
V: TRBV12-3/TRBV12-4
size: many
length: 17
J: TRBJ2-3
CDR3: CASSLPIAGGPTDTQYF
DNA: TGTGCCAGCAGTTTACCGATAGCGGGAGGGCCGACAGATACGCAGTATTTT

D: TRBD1
V: TRBV6-5
size: -
length: 15
J: TRBJ1-1
CDR3: CASSYSTGRNTEAFF
DNA: TGTGCCAGCAGTTACTCGACAGGGAGGAACACTGAAGCTTTCTTT

D: -
V: TRBV6-6
size: many
length: 15
J: TRBJ2-1
CDR3: CASTPRGFPPNEQFF
DNA: TGTGCCAGCACACCCCGGGGTTTTCCCCCCAATGAGCAGTTCTTC

D: TRBD1
V: TRBV6-6
size: many
length: 14
J: TRBJ2-5
CDR3: CASRDRGGQETQYF
DNA: TGTGCCAGCAGGGACAGGGGGGGACAAGAGACCCAGTACTTC

D: -
V: TRBV20-1
size: many
length: 9
J: TRBJ2-7
CDR3: CSPPYEQYF
DNA: TGCAGTCCCCCTTACGAGCAGTACTTC

D: TRBD2
V: TRBV5-1
size: -
length: 17
J: TRBJ2-1
CDR3: CASSFTSGASSYNEQFF
DNA: TGCGCCAGCAGCTTTACTAGCGGGGCGAGCTCCTACAATGAGCAGTTCTTC

D: -
V: TRBV20-1
size: many
length: 13
J: TRBJ1-2
CDR3: CSANKGPSYGYTF
DNA: TGCAGTGCTAATAAGGGACCTAGCTATGGCTACACCTTC

D: TRBD2
V: TRBV7-6
size: many
length: 17
J: TRBJ2-2
CDR3: CASSAELAGARTGELFF
DNA: TGTGCCAGCAGCGCAGAACTAGCGGGAGCTAGGACCGGGGAGCTGTTTTTT

D: -
V: TRBV6-5
size: -
length: 15
J: TRBJ2-3
CDR3: CASSYSSGLTDTQYF
DNA: TGTGCCAGCAGTTACTCTAGCGGACTCACAGATACGCAGTATTTT